These 16 T cell receptor beta chains were all obtained from the same sample, sequenced in a study of blood T cells in healthy people across ages. A second about 7 to 11 cycle PCR used barcoded and J-beta primers. TCRdb reprocessed the 5' RACE reads with MiXCR, giving one entry per CDR3 protein. The sample consists of some 1.1 million distinct CDR3 sequences, more than 30% of them appearing once. Sequences were obtained from blood. These receptors originate from a man between 18 and 29 years old in good health.

The chain couples TRBV20-1 to TRBJ1-5; a weak D match, TRBD1 (6 bases). The germline V gene has CDR1 DFQATT and CDR2 SNEGSKA (reference sequence). Trimming took off 5 bases at V and 6 bases at J, with 14 bases between the two ends. The CDR3 totals 13 residues. CDR3 nucleotides: TGCAGTGCTCAGGCGGGGGGCGGTCAGCCCCAGCATTTT. Translating it yields CSAQAGGGQPQHF.

The gene calls are TRBV12-3 or TRBV12-4 and TRBJ1-4; D gene ambiguous. The CDR3 length is 13 residues. V lost 3 bases and J lost 8, with 10 bases in between. In nucleotides, the CDR3 is TGTGCCAGCAGTTTTTCAGCACGGGAAAAACTGTTTTTT. It encodes CASSFSAREKLFF.

This clonotype was counted only a few times. This sequence joins TRBV7-9 and TRBJ1-2; 11 positions match TRBD1. The V gene end was trimmed by 5 bases and the J gene end by 3 bases; junction bases not matched to a gene: 8. CDR3 length: 16 amino acids. The germline V gene encodes CDR1 SEHNR and CDR2 FQNEAQ (reference sequence). CDR3 sequence (DNA): TGTGCCAGCAGCCCCCGGGACAGGGGGTTAGACTATGGCTACACCTTC. This encodes CASSPRDRGLDYGYTF.

This clonotype showed up just once. V and J are TRBV14 and TRBJ1-1; D is possibly TRBD1 (6 bases). The germline V gene has CDR1 SGHDN and CDR2 FVKESK. V gave up 4 bases and J gave up 1 base, with 13 bases separating them. The CDR3 is 15 residues long. CDR3 in DNA: TGTGCCAGCAGCCCACTGGGACACCAGAACACTGAAGCTTTCTTT. Its translation is CASSPLGHQNTEAFF.

This clonotype appeared a few times. The rearrangement joins TRBV5-1 to TRBJ1-6; 7 bases are shared with TRBD1. With V trimmed by 4 bases and J by 8 bases, 9 bases remained unmatched. Germline assignment: CDR1 SGHRS and CDR2 YFSETQ. The CDR3 consists of 15 residues. The CDR3 spells CASSLTGTADSPLHF. The DNA for the CDR3 is TGCGCCAGCAGCCTAACCGGGACAGCGGATTCACCCCTCCACTTT.

This clonotype came up once. The chain recombines TRBV20-1 with TRBJ2-4; D ambiguous. The J call is uncertain, as TRBJ2-7 better fits the DNA end. CDR1 and CDR2 from the germline V gene are DFQATT and SNEGSKA (reference sequence). CDR3 length: 11 amino acids. The CDR3 DNA reads TGCAGTGCTATAGACGGTGACGAGCAGTACTTC. It encodes CSAIDGDEQYF.

This clonotype was counted between two and nine times. The J gene is TRBJ1-1, the V gene TRBV30; no definite D call. Trimming took 2 bases from V and 4 from J, leaving 8 bases between them. The CDR3 has 12 amino acids. Germline V gives CDR1 GTSNPN, CDR2 SVGIG (reference sequence). In nucleotides, the CDR3 is TGTGCCTGGAGTCCTGAGGTCACTGAAGCTTTCTTT. This translates into CAWSPEVTEAFF.

This clonotype appeared once. This chain uses TRBV4-1 with TRBJ2-5; D unclear. CDR1 is MGHRA, CDR2 YSYEKL, per germline. With 3 bases removed from V and 0 bases from J, the gap between germline ends came to 11 bases. CDR3 size: 15 residues. CDR3: CASSQQRGYQETQYF. CDR3 DNA sequence: TGCGCCAGCAGCCAGCAGCGAGGATACCAAGAGACCCAGTACTTC.

CDR3 coding DNA: TGCAGTGCTAGAGGTGCGTCGATGAACACTGAAGCTTTCTTT. Its translation is CSARGASMNTEAFF. The rearrangement links TRBV20-1 to TRBJ1-1; the D is unclear. V lost 1 base to trimming and J lost 0 bases, with 9 bases between them. Germline CDR1 DFQATT, CDR2 SNEGSKA (reference sequence). The CDR3 sequence is 14 residues long.

This clonotype was seen more than once but under ten times. The chain joins TRBV12-3 or TRBV12-4 to TRBJ1-5; TRBD1 is a possible D gene (6 bases). This CDR3 spans 15 amino acids. V was cut by 0 bases and J by 4 bases, with 10 bases left in between. The CDR3 sequence is CASSLAPRGNQPQHF. The CDR3 region has the DNA TGTGCCAGCAGTTTAGCGCCGAGGGGGAATCAGCCCCAGCATTTT.

This clonotype was counted ten times or more. The chain uses TRBV6-5 and TRBJ2-7; D is unclear. Germline V CDR1 and CDR2: MNHEY, SVGAGI. This CDR3 is 13 amino acids long. Between the trimmed V and J ends, which lost 2 bases and 3 bases, there was a span of 8 bases. CDR3 DNA: TGTGCCAGCAGTTACACTGGGGACTACGAGCAGTACTTC. Translated: CASSYTGDYEQYF.

This chain uses TRBV29-1 with TRBJ1-1; 7 positions agree with TRBD1. The CDR3 extends over 13 amino acids. V lost 6 bases, J lost 0 bases, and 4 bases stayed unmatched. Germline values: CDR1 SQVTM, CDR2 ANQGSEA. CDR3 protein: CSVPGQVNTEAFF. CDR3 coding DNA: TGCAGCGTCCCCGGACAGGTGAACACTGAAGCTTTCTTT.

This sequence joins TRBV6-2 or TRBV6-3 and TRBJ1-1; 8 bases are shared with TRBD1. The germline V gene has CDR1 MNHEY and CDR2 SVGEGT. The ends lost 0 bases at V and 0 bases at J; junction bases unmatched: 6. This CDR3 region has 17 residues. CDR3 sequence reads: CASSYSLDRAMNTEAFF. DNA for the CDR3: TGTGCCAGCAGTTACTCACTGGACAGGGCGATGAACACTGAAGCTTTCTTT.

The J gene is TRBJ2-1, the V gene TRBV7-2; D might be TRBD2 (7 bases). CDR3 length: 13 residues. Germline V gene lookup returns CDR1 SGHTA and CDR2 FQGNSA. With 4 bases removed from V and 8 bases from J, the gap between germline ends came to 12 bases. CDR3 sequence (DNA): TGTGCCAGCAGCTGGGGGGGCCTCGATGAGCAGTTCTTC. This encodes CASSWGGLDEQFF.

This chain links TRBV12-3 or TRBV12-4 with TRBJ2-1; the D gene could be TRBD1 or TRBD2 (5 bases each). V was pared by 7 bases and J by 0 bases, with 16 bases between. This CDR3 is 16 amino acids long. CDR3 nucleotides: TGTGCCAGCACCCTTAGATTGGGGGTCTCCTACAATGAGCAGTTCTTC. Residues: CASTLRLGVSYNEQFF.

Worth noting for this clonotype: A read error may explain this, as a much larger clone is one base away. The V gene is TRBV27, the J gene TRBJ2-1, with D possibly matching TRBD2 (5 bases). The end of the DNA fits TRBJ2-7 better, so the J call may be wrong. This CDR3 comprises 15 residues. In germline, CDR1 is MNHEY, CDR2 SMNVEV (reference sequence). CDR3 sequence (DNA): TGTGCCAGCAGTTTATCATCCCCGGGGTACAATGAGCAGTACTTC. It encodes CASSLSSPGYNEQYF.